Presented here are 32 T cell receptor beta chains from one specimen sequenced in a study of T cell changes during pregnancy in multiple sclerosis. Data came from immunoSEQ multiplex PCR; TCRdb stores just in-frame clones and leaves some out. In the table there are 45,000 to 50,000 clones, 92% of which are singletons. The input for sequencing was peripheral blood, taken in the third trimester of pregnancy. Receptors originate from a female donor with multiple sclerosis, enrolled in a pregnancy study.

This rearrangement joins TRBV6-1 to TRBJ2-7; TRBD2 agrees at 8 bases. The CDR3 contains 16 residues. Germline V gene data show CDR1 as MNHNS and CDR2 as SASEGT. Unmatched junction bases numbered 6, after V lost 2 bases and J lost 0 bases. CDR3 nucleotides: TGTGCCAGCAGTGAATTACTAGCGGAAAGCTCCTACGAGCAGTACTTC. Translation: CASSELLAESSYEQYF.

The V gene is TRBV7-9, the J gene TRBJ1-2, with 11 positions matching TRBD1. J gave up 5 bases and V 5 bases, and 7 bases lay outside the gene matches. Germline loops: CDR1 SEHNR, CDR2 FQNEAQ (reference sequence). The CDR3 sequence is 15 residues long. CDR3 DNA: TGTGCCAGCAGCCTGTCTGGGACAGGGGGATATGGCTACACCTTC. It yields the protein CASSLSGTGGYGYTF. Full variable domain (missing parts from reference TRBV7-9 and TRBJ1-2): DTGVSQNPRHKITKRGQNVTFRCDPISEHNRLYWYRQTLGQGPEFLTYFQNEAQLEKSRLLSDRFSAERPKGSFSTLEIQRTEQGDSAMYLCASSLSGTGGYGYTFGSGTRLTVV.

The V call is TRBV15, the J call TRBJ1-1, with D maybe TRBD1 (6 bases). Germline assignment: CDR1 LNHNV and CDR2 YYDKDF (reference sequence). V shed 5 bases and J shed 6 bases, with 25 bases lying between them. This CDR3 has 17 residues. Written as DNA, the CDR3 is TGTGCCACCAGCCCTCCCGGGACACTCACTTCGGGTGCTGAAGCTTTCTTT. Translation gives CATSPPGTLTSGAEAFF.

The V call is TRBV5-1, the J call TRBJ1-1; D remains unclear. The CDR3 consists of 14 residues. The V and J ends lost 7 bases and 1 base respectively, with 14 bases between them. From germline, CDR1 is SGHRS and CDR2 YFSETQ. This CDR3 reads CASEEGGENTEAFF. The CDR3 DNA sequence: TGCGCCAGCGAAGAGGGTGGTGAGAACACTGAAGCTTTCTTT.

This clone was counted once. This chain uses TRBV6-5 with TRBJ2-7; 10 bases agree with TRBD1. Losses at the gene ends were 4 bases for V and 3 bases for J; bases not matched to a gene: 6. This CDR3 contains 15 residues. CDR1 is MNHEY, CDR2 SVGAGI, per germline. The CDR3 loop is CASSSGGQGFYEQYF. The CDR3 bases are TGTGCCAGCAGTTCAGGGGGACAGGGGTTCTACGAGCAGTACTTC.

The chain employs TRBV7-9 and TRBJ2-7; 11 nucleotides agree with TRBD2. V gave up 4 bases and J gave up 3 bases; unmatched junction bases: 8. There are 16 residues in the CDR3. Germline V gene lookup returns CDR1 SEHNR and CDR2 FQNEAQ (reference sequence). CDR3 nucleotides: TGTGCCAGCAGCTGGACTCTAGCGGGAGGTTACTACGAGCAGTACTTC. Its protein is CASSWTLAGGYYEQYF.

The chain is built from TRBV6-5 and TRBJ2-5; 7 bases match TRBD1. V was pared by 4 bases and J by 5 bases, with 10 bases of the junction left unmatched. The CDR3 is 15 residues long. Germline V gives CDR1 MNHEY, CDR2 SVGAGI. Here the CDR3 DNA reads TGTGCCAGCAGTTCATTGACAGGGTTGTCGGAGACCCAGTACTTC. Amino acid sequence: CASSSLTGLSETQYF.

The chain is built from TRBV5-4 and TRBJ1-5, with 8 bases that match TRBD1. The junction had 6 bases not matched to a gene; V was cut back by 3 bases and J by 1 base. This CDR3 is built from 16 residues. Looked up from germline, CDR1 is SGHNT and CDR2 is YYREEE (reference sequence). CDR3 in amino acids: CASSSLGQESNQPQHF. For the CDR3, the DNA is TGTGCCAGCAGCTCGCTGGGACAGGAAAGCAATCAGCCCCAGCATTTT.

The chain recombines TRBV6-4 with TRBJ2-1; the match to TRBD2 covers 9 bases. The ends lost 3 bases at V and 4 bases at J; junction bases unmatched: 4. There are 15 residues in the CDR3. The germline V gene encodes CDR1 MRHNA and CDR2 SNTAGT. CDR3 protein: CASSELAGDYNEQFF. CDR3 bases: TGTGCCAGCAGTGAGTTAGCGGGAGATTACAATGAGCAGTTCTTC.

This sequence joins TRBV27 and TRBJ1-5; 10 bases are shared with TRBD1. V was pared by 6 bases and J by 4 bases, with 6 bases of the junction left unmatched. This CDR3 region has 15 residues. Germline V CDR1 and CDR2: MNHEY, SMNVEV (reference sequence). The CDR3 DNA reads as TGTGCCAGCAGGCCGGGACAGGGGTTAAATCAGCCCCAGCATTTT. Protein product: CASRPGQGLNQPQHF.

The chain has TRBV4-3 and TRBJ2-1; D remains unclear. Trimming stripped 1 base from V and 1 base from J, with 8 bases between. Germline V gives CDR1 LGHNA, CDR2 YSLEER. This CDR3 has 15 residues. The CDR3 spells CASSQGRLSYNEQFF. The CDR3 coding sequence is TGCGCCAGCAGCCAAGGGCGGTTGTCCTACAATGAGCAGTTCTTC.

The V call is TRBV6-1, the J call TRBJ1-1; 7 nucleotides agree with TRBD1. Germline loops: CDR1 MNHNS, CDR2 SASEGT. The CDR3 is 14 residues long. Germline trimming cut 6 bases from V and 3 bases from J; bases unmatched to any gene: 7. CDR3 nucleotides: TGTGCCAGCAGACAGGGGTCCGAATACACTGAAGCTTTCTTT. It is translated as CASRQGSEYTEAFF.

The chain joins TRBV19 to TRBJ2-1; 8 bases agree with TRBD1. V trimming: 7 bases; J trimming: 6 bases; junction bases outside the gene matches: 2. The CDR3 contains 12 residues. The V gene's germline CDR1 is LNHDA and CDR2 SQIVND (reference sequence). In DNA form, the CDR3 reads TGTGCCAGTAAGGACAGGGCCAATGAGCAGTTCTTC. This gives the protein CASKDRANEQFF.

The CDR3 sequence: CASSLGLAGGAFQTQYF. DNA for the CDR3: TGTGCCAGCAGCTTGGGTCTTGCAGGGGGCGCTTTCCAGACCCAGTACTTC. The rearrangement uses TRBV5-6 and TRBJ2-5; 8 positions match TRBD1. Per germline, CDR1 SGHDT and CDR2 YYEEEE. V lost 0 bases and J lost 6; bases outside the gene matches: 13. The CDR3 runs to 17 residues.

The chain combines TRBV28 with TRBJ2-7, with 9 bases fitting TRBD1. This CDR3 contains 13 residues. Germline loops: CDR1 MDHEN, CDR2 SYDVKM. V shed 3 bases and J 4 bases; nucleotides not matched to a gene: 1. Here the CDR3 DNA reads TGTGCCAGCAGTTTGGGACAGGGTTACGAGCAGTACTTC. This translates into CASSLGQGYEQYF.

The chain employs TRBV4-2 and TRBJ1-1; TRBD1 agrees at 7 bases. CDR3 length: 14 residues. Germline values: CDR1 LGHNA, CDR2 YNFKEQ. J lost 7 bases, V lost 0 bases, and 5 bases had no gene match. The CDR3 DNA is TGTGCCAGCAGCCAAGATAGGGGGACAGATGAAGCTTTCTTT. Amino acids: CASSQDRGTDEAFF.

Only a few counts were recorded for this clone. The chain carries TRBV5-1 and TRBJ2-5; perhaps TRBD2 as D (5 bases). The germline gives CDR1 SGHRS, CDR2 YFSETQ. The CDR3 contains 18 residues. The ends were cut back, 5 bases at V and 0 bases at J, with 23 bases in the middle. This CDR3 reads CASSPMAAGILNQETQYF. The CDR3 DNA reads TGCGCCAGCAGTCCTATGGCGGCGGGTATATTGAACCAAGAGACCCAGTACTTC.

The J gene is TRBJ2-3, the V gene TRBV28, with 7 bases that match TRBD2. CDR3 length equals 16 residues. CDR1 is MDHEN, CDR2 SYDVKM, per germline. J gave up 3 bases and V 1 base, and 7 bases lay outside the gene matches. The chain's CDR3 is CASSLFGSGMTDTQYF. The CDR3 coding sequence is TGTGCCAGCAGTTTATTTGGGAGCGGGATGACAGATACGCAGTATTTT.

V and J are TRBV4-2 and TRBJ1-1, with 7 bases aligning to TRBD1. V was pared by 1 base and J by 1 base, with 6 bases of the junction left unmatched. Germline-derived CDR1 and CDR2 are LGHNA and YNFKEQ. This CDR3 contains 16 residues. In DNA form, the CDR3 reads TGTGCCAGCAGCCAAGCCGCGGGACAGAGGAACACTGAAGCTTTCTTT. Its protein product is CASSQAAGQRNTEAFF.

V usage is TRBV6-6 and J usage is TRBJ2-7; TRBD2 is a possible D gene (5 bases). The CDR3 loop spans 14 amino acids. The germline CDR1 and CDR2 sequences are MNHNY and SVGAGI (reference sequence). V dropped 10 bases and J dropped 3 bases, with 19 bases sitting between them. CDR3 sequence: CATRPEGLFYEQYF. The CDR3 DNA is TGTGCCACCCGACCCGAGGGTCTTTTCTACGAGCAGTACTTC.

The gene calls are TRBV4-1 and TRBJ2-3; TRBD2 matches at 10 bases. The ends lost 0 bases at V and 3 bases at J; junction bases unmatched: 9. This CDR3 region has 18 residues. Germline assignment: CDR1 MGHRA and CDR2 YSYEKL. The CDR3 nucleotides read TGCGCCAGCAGCCAAGATCCCCCTCAGGGACTAGCGACAGATACGCAGTATTTT. It is translated as CASSQDPPQGLATDTQYF.

This rearrangement joins TRBV5-8 to TRBJ2-5; D ambiguous. The CDR3 runs to 13 residues. CDR1 SGHTS and CDR2 YDEGEE come from the germline V gene. Trimming removed 6 bases at V and 5 bases at J, with 14 bases between. For the CDR3, the DNA is TGTGCCAGCACCTTTCAGCCACAGGAGACCCAGTACTTC. Its protein product is CASTFQPQETQYF. Combining the CDR3 with reference TRBV5-8 and TRBJ2-5 gives the whole variable domain EAGVTQSPTHLIKTRGQQATLRCSPISGHTSVYWYQQALGLGLQFLLWYDEGEERNRGNFPPRFSGRQFPNYSSELNVNALELEDSALYLCASTFQPQETQYFGPGTRLLVL.

V usage is TRBV18 and J usage is TRBJ2-7; 9 bases align to TRBD1. This CDR3 is 15 amino acids long. Germline values: CDR1 KGHSH, CDR2 LQKENI. Trimming cost V 1 base and J 4 bases; bases outside gene matches: 5. CDR3 sequence reads: CASSPQGQGLYEQYF. CDR3 nucleotides: TGTGCCAGCTCACCACAGGGACAGGGCCTGTACGAGCAGTACTTC.

This clone was observed a few times. The chain is built from TRBV28 and TRBJ2-7; 12 positions match TRBD2. Germline assignment: CDR1 MDHEN and CDR2 SYDVKM. V shed 3 bases, J shed 3 bases, and the junction held 9 bases outside the gene matches. The CDR3 consists of 17 residues. CDR3 nucleotides: TGTGCCAGCAGTTTCAACCCCCGACTAGCGGGAGACTACGAGCAGTACTTC. Its translation is CASSFNPRLAGDYEQYF.

The V call is TRBV6-6, the J call TRBJ2-5; D remains unclear. TRBJ2-7 matches the DNA end more closely, so the J call is doubtful. The CDR3 spans 12 residues. Germline lookup yields CDR1 MNHNY and CDR2 SVGAGI (reference sequence). CDR3 nucleotides: TGTGCCAGCAGTAGCCCGGCAGGCGAGCAGTACTTC. Amino acid sequence: CASSSPAGEQYF.

The chain recombines TRBV19 with TRBJ2-7; TRBD2 matches 7 bases. The CDR3 loop spans 14 amino acids. V lost 3 bases to trimming and J lost 4 bases; unmatched junction nucleotides: 6. Germline assignment: CDR1 LNHDA and CDR2 SQIVND (reference sequence). CDR3 nucleotides: TGTGCCAGTAGTATTGGGGGAGGGCCTTACGAGCAGTACTTC. It encodes CASSIGGGPYEQYF.

This clone was counted once. The CDR3 DNA reads TGTGCCAGCTCACCACTTAGCGGGAGTACAGATACGCAGTATTTT. Protein sequence: CASSPLSGSTDTQYF. The J gene is TRBJ2-3, the V gene TRBV18; the match to TRBD2 covers 9 bases. This CDR3 is built from 15 residues. The V gene end was trimmed by 1 base and the J gene end by 3 bases; junction bases not matched to a gene: 2. Germline CDR1 is KGHSH and CDR2 is LQKENI.

The chain employs TRBV6-4 and TRBJ1-5; unclear D gene. The V end lost 3 bases, the J end lost 7 bases, and 10 bases lay between the germline ends. The CDR3 extends over 13 amino acids. From germline, CDR1 is MRHNA and CDR2 SNTAGT. In DNA form, the CDR3 reads TGTGCCAGCAGTGATACCCCGGGGCAGCCCCAGCATTTT. It is translated as CASSDTPGQPQHF.

This chain joins TRBV28 and TRBJ2-7, with D possibly being TRBD1 (8 bases). The CDR3 covers 14 residues. V shed 8 bases and J shed 5 bases, with 19 bases lying between them. Germline loops: CDR1 MDHEN, CDR2 SYDVKM. The CDR3 spells CASRQTGEGHEQYF. The CDR3 bases are TGTGCCAGCCGACAGACAGGGGAGGGCCACGAGCAGTACTTC.

The rearrangement uses TRBV30 and TRBJ1-2, with TRBD1 as a possible D gene (6 bases). The CDR3 consists of 14 residues. Trimming removed 5 bases at V and 8 bases at J, with 21 bases between. Germline assignment: CDR1 GTSNPN and CDR2 SVGIG (reference sequence). The CDR3 DNA is TGTGCCTGGGGCCAAACAGACAGGATTAGAGGCTACACCTTC. This gives the protein CAWGQTDRIRGYTF.

This clone was seen a single time. The chain joins TRBV7-9 to TRBJ2-1; D remains ambiguous. The CDR3 contains 18 residues. Trimming left V 5 bases short and J 2 bases short, with 22 bases between. Germline CDR1 is SEHNR and CDR2 is FQNEAQ (reference sequence). The CDR3 spells CASSPPVGESRTYNEQFF. DNA of the CDR3: TGTGCCAGCAGCCCCCCGGTGGGCGAGAGCCGTACCTACAATGAGCAGTTCTTC.

The chain couples TRBV10-3 to TRBJ2-5; TRBD1 agrees at 9 bases. Germline CDR1 reads ENHRY; CDR2 reads SYGVKD. The V gene end was trimmed by 7 bases and the J gene end by 5 bases; junction bases not matched to a gene: 8. CDR3 length: 14 amino acids. The CDR3 here is CAIMGTGSRETQYF. The CDR3 DNA reads TGTGCCATCATGGGGACAGGGAGCAGGGAGACCCAGTACTTC.